One and the same sample provided the 22 T cell receptor beta chains below, sequenced in a study of CXCR3-negative and CXCR3-positive naive CD8 T cells. The authors prepared UMI-labeled TRB cDNA libraries by 5' RACE. TCRdb reanalyzed the 5' RACE reads, giving one entry per CDR3 protein sequence and no DNA. The table lists 100,000 to 150,000 distinct CDR3 sequences. The sample comprised naive CXCR3- CD8+ T cells from blood. Subset described: CD45RO-CCR7+CD27+CD95- naive CD8+ T cells lacking CXCR3 (TNR3-). The source is a human donor in good health. Some clones in this sample may be carry-over from other donors' samples.

The chain carries TRBV5-1 and TRBJ2-1; the D call of TRBD2 rests on TCRdb alone, since no DNA is present to check it. This CDR3 has 15 residues. CDR1 and CDR2 (germline): SGHRS, YFSETQ. This CDR3 is CASSVAGGPYNEQFF.

The chain joins TRBV6-2 or TRBV6-3 to TRBJ1-1; there is no DNA to check the TCRdb D call of TRBD1. Germline loops: CDR1 MNHEY, CDR2 SVGEGT. The CDR3 spans 14 residues. This CDR3 reads CASSEQGRRTEAFF.

V is TRBV7-2 and J is TRBJ2-1. The germline V gene encodes CDR1 SGHTA and CDR2 FQGNSA. The CDR3 runs 12 residues. The CDR3 region is CASSLGIHEQFF.

The chain combines TRBV20-1 with TRBJ2-7; TCRdb lists TRBD1, though no DNA is available to test this call. CDR3 size: 15 residues. The germline V gene encodes CDR1 DFQATT and CDR2 SNEGSKA (reference sequence). CDR3 loop: CSAPRTGYVSYEQYF.

The chain couples TRBV20-1 to TRBJ1-5. Germline V gives CDR1 DFQATT, CDR2 SNEGSKA (reference sequence). The CDR3 contains 20 residues. The chain's CDR3 is CSARDWGRGNHTKDNQPQHF.

The CDR3 loop is CSARGVEDYEQYF. V is TRBV20-1 and J is TRBJ2-7; TCRdb designates TRBD2, a call that cannot be tested without DNA. The CDR3 has 13 amino acids. Germline lookup yields CDR1 DFQATT and CDR2 SNEGSKA (reference sequence).

The chain is built from TRBV7-8 and TRBJ2-3. The V gene's germline CDR1 is SGHVS and CDR2 FQNEAQ. The CDR3 length is 14 residues. CDR3 sequence: CASSLSPITDTQYF. Full variable domain (remainder filled in from reference TRBV7-8 and TRBJ2-3): GAGVSQSPRYKVAKRGQDVALRCDPISGHVSLFWYQQALGQGPEFLTYFQNEAQLDKSGLPSDRFFAERPEGSVSTLKIQRTQQEDSAVYLCASSLSPITDTQYFGPGTRLTVL.

The chain joins TRBV29-1 to TRBJ2-6; the D call of TRBD1 rests on TCRdb alone, since no DNA is present to check it. This CDR3 is 14 amino acids long. CDR1 is SQVTM and CDR2 is ANQGSEA in the germline V gene. The CDR3 sequence: CSVRDSSGANVLTF.

The V call is TRBV7-9, the J call TRBJ1-6; TCRdb gives TRBD1 as the D gene, but with no DNA this cannot be confirmed. Germline CDR1 is SEHNR and CDR2 is FQNEAQ (reference sequence). The CDR3 has 15 residues. This chain's CDR3 is CASSPPGGGNSPLHF.

V gene TRBV20-1 combines with J gene TRBJ2-2. CDR1 is DFQATT, CDR2 SNEGSKA, per germline (reference sequence). CDR3 length: 15 residues. The CDR3 region is CSARPQERVTGELFF.

The J gene is TRBJ2-7, the V gene TRBV5-6. This CDR3 is built from 15 residues. Germline CDR1 and CDR2: SGHDT and YYEEEE. The CDR3 here is CASSLRRKYPYEQYF.

The chain carries TRBV10-3 and TRBJ2-3; TCRdb reports TRBD2, a call that lacks DNA to check it against. The CDR3 sequence is 16 residues long. The germline CDR1 and CDR2 sequences are ENHRY and SYGVKD. The CDR3 reads CAISESLAGVGDTQYF.

This chain uses TRBV28 with TRBJ2-7. The CDR3 contains 12 residues. CDR1 and CDR2 from the germline V gene are MDHEN and SYDVKM. This chain's CDR3 is CASRQRPYEQYF.

The rearrangement links TRBV12-3 or TRBV12-4 to TRBJ2-7; checking the TCRdb D call of TRBD1 is not possible without DNA. The CDR3 covers 14 residues. Here the CDR3 reads CASSLHAQGGEQYF.

This sequence joins TRBV6-2 or TRBV6-3 and TRBJ2-1; TCRdb gives TRBD1 as the D gene, but with no DNA this cannot be confirmed. CDR3 size: 15 residues. The germline CDR1 and CDR2 sequences are MNHEY and SVGEGT. The CDR3 is CASRGLVSSYNEQFF.

This chain connects TRBV20-1 to TRBJ2-1. The V gene's germline CDR1 is DFQATT and CDR2 SNEGSKA (reference sequence). There are 14 residues in the CDR3. CDR3 protein: CSALGESSYNEQFF.

According to its frequency, this clonotype is medium-sized. The CDR3 sequence is CASSDAGEAFF. The V gene is TRBV2, the J gene TRBJ1-1. CDR1 and CDR2 (germline): SNHLY, FYNNEI. CDR3 size: 11 residues.

V usage is TRBV21-1 and J usage is TRBJ2-1; TCRdb selects TRBD1, and the lack of DNA leaves this call unchecked. TRBV21-1 is marked as a pseudogene. The CDR3 is 12 amino acids. CDR3 sequence reads: CASSDGPREQFF.

The V and J genes are TRBV12-3 or TRBV12-4 and TRBJ2-7; TCRdb outputs TRBD1, but without DNA this stays unchecked. This CDR3 is 14 amino acids long. CDR3 sequence: CASSPTTGTYEQYF.

The CDR3 sequence is CSVDSGDTQYF. The V call is TRBV29-1, the J call TRBJ2-3. The CDR3 is made up of 11 amino acids. In germline, CDR1 is SQVTM, CDR2 ANQGSEA.

V and J are TRBV7-2 and TRBJ2-3; TCRdb's D call, TRBD1, is unchecked because there is no DNA. The CDR3 extends over 13 amino acids. In germline, CDR1 is SGHTA, CDR2 FQGNSA. The CDR3 sequence is CASSPWTTDTQYF.

V and J are TRBV4-2 and TRBJ1-1; TCRdb lists TRBD1, though no DNA is available to test this call. Per the germline V gene, CDR1 is LGHNA and CDR2 is YNFKEQ. CDR3 length: 16 residues. CDR3 amino acids: CASRPPAPTRDTEAFF.